This entry describes one TCR beta chain. Its antigen is not known. The sample belongs to a study of shared clonotypes between healthy human individuals. Study-level points and caveats: The generation probabilities recorded for non-shared clonotypes fell below those of clonotypes shared by all four donors. As a rule, naive subsets had a larger estimated richness than memory subsets.

Germline CDR1 is SGHTA and CDR2 is FQGNSA. The CDR3 has 14 amino acids. The V end lost 1 base, the J end lost 6 bases, and 13 bases lay between the germline ends. Some clones are missing from TCRdb's copy, which holds only in-frame ones; the method was immunoSEQ multiplex PCR. The table records around 2.3 million clones, 90% to 97% of them present only once. Into CD45RA+ naive and CD45RA-negative memory subsets, the CD4+ cells were split. This TCR derives from a man between 18 and 35 years old in good health. Sequencing was carried out using naive CD4+ T cells sorted from blood. Subset specified: CD45RA+ positively selected. V gene TRBV7-2 combines with J gene TRBJ2-7; D is perhaps TRBD1 (6 bases). CDR3 nucleotides: TGTGCCAGCAGCTTAGGTCAGGGGCCGGGCGAGCAGTACTTC. It specifies CASSLGQGPGEQYF. The full variable domain, in which reference TRBV7-2 and TRBJ2-7 provide the parts outside the CDR3, is GAGVSQSPSNKVTEKGKDVELRCDPISGHTALYWYRQSLGQGLEFLIYFQGNSAPDKSGLPSDRFSAERTGGSVSTLTIQRTQQEDSAVYLCASSLGQGPGEQYFGPGTRLTVT.